These 5 T cell receptor beta chains share one sample of origin, sequenced in a study of cytomegalovirus exposure and HLA in healthy donors. The PCR ran on 60 Vbeta and 13 Jbeta primers. The data were produced by immunoSEQ multiplex PCR, yet TCRdb's version contains in-frame clones alone and is incomplete. The profile shows 120,000 or so clones, roughly 80% of them singletons. The material sequenced was PBMCs. These receptors came from a man aged 25 to 40 in good health and CMV-seropositive.

V usage is TRBV19 and J usage is TRBJ1-1, with D perhaps TRBD1 (6 bases). CDR3 length: 14 amino acids. Germline V gene lookup returns CDR1 LNHDA and CDR2 SQIVND (reference sequence). Trimming cost V 10 bases and J 0 bases, with 15 bases left between them. The chain's CDR3 is CATRQESMNTEAFF. The DNA of the CDR3 is TGTGCCACACGACAGGAGAGCATGAACACTGAAGCTTTCTTT.

This clone was seen a few times. The CDR3 region has the DNA TGTGCCAGCAGGGACTTCGGGAGGGCAGAGACCCAGTACTTC. As protein: CASRDFGRAETQYF. The gene calls are TRBV6-5 and TRBJ2-5; 8 bases map to TRBD2. Germline V CDR1 and CDR2: MNHEY, SVGAGI. V lost 6 bases, J lost 4 bases, and 7 bases stayed unmatched. There are 14 residues in the CDR3.

This sequence joins TRBV9 and TRBJ2-2; 10 positions agree with TRBD1. Germline loops: CDR1 SGDLS, CDR2 YYNGEE. J was trimmed by 6 bases and V by 2 bases; bases with no gene match: 4. This CDR3 has 15 amino acids. CDR3 in amino acids: CASSVRDRGSGELFF. The CDR3 DNA sequence: TGTGCCAGCAGCGTCCGGGACAGGGGATCCGGGGAGCTGTTTTTT.

V is TRBV15 and J is TRBJ2-1, with D tentatively TRBD2 (5 bases). Germline V gene sequence: CDR1 LNHNV, CDR2 YYDKDF (reference sequence). Trimming left V 0 bases short and J 6 bases short, with 18 bases between. The CDR3 sequence is 17 residues long. The CDR3 loop is CATSRDLVSGITNEQFF. The CDR3 DNA reads as TGTGCCACCAGCAGAGATCTGGTGAGCGGAATCACCAATGAGCAGTTCTTC.

This chain connects TRBV7-2 to TRBJ2-7; D is unclear. Looked up from germline, CDR1 is SGHTA and CDR2 is FQGNSA. The CDR3 is 12 amino acids. Deletions cut 4 bases from V and 5 bases from J, with 9 bases between. The CDR3 DNA sequence: TGTGCCAGCAGCTGGTTCTCGGACGAGCAGTACTTC. Protein product: CASSWFSDEQYF.